These T cell receptor beta chains were read from a single sample in a study of CD4 T cells in relation to SARS-CoV-2 and coronaviruses. These TCRs' antigens remain unknown. Clones were read by immunoSEQ multiplex PCR, and TCRdb kept only the in-frame ones, dropping some. The sample has 30,000 to 45,000 clones; 70% to 85% are singletons. The material sequenced was memory CD4+ T cells from PBMCs, cultured in vitro. The source is an adult with COVID-19. CDR3s include the opening cysteine and the closing phenylalanine or tryptophan. Each record gives: V gene, D gene, J gene, clone size, CDR3 protein, CDR3 DNA. D genes are given only for firm matches. Clone size appears in some rows only: once, few, many, or a class for an expanded clone.

TRBV7-8	TRBD2	TRBJ2-7	few	CASSLGLAGVLREQYF	TGTGCCAGCAGCTTAGGACTAGCGGGAGTACTTCGCGAGCAGTACTTC
TRBV10-3	-	TRBJ1-3	-	CAISGRGEGLGGNTIYF	TGTGCCATCAGTGGTCGCGGAGAGGGCCTGGGTGGAAACACCATATATTTT
TRBV19	-	TRBJ2-7	-	CASSMSLGQSYEQYF	TGTGCCAGTAGTATGTCCCTCGGACAGAGCTACGAGCAGTACTTC
TRBV7-9	-	TRBJ2-1	-	CASDLRREQFF	TGTGCCAGCGACCTAAGGAGGGAGCAGTTCTTC
TRBV6-6	-	TRBJ2-7	-	CASSLNRASYEQYF	TGTGCCAGCAGTTTAAACAGGGCGTCCTACGAGCAGTACTTC
TRBV5-4	-	TRBJ2-3	-	CASSLWVADTQYF	TGTGCCAGCAGCTTGTGGGTTGCAGATACGCAGTATTTT
TRBV4-2	TRBD2	TRBJ2-7	-	CASSRLAGASSYEQYF	TGTGCCAGCAGCCGACTAGCGGGAGCAAGCTCCTACGAGCAGTACTTC
TRBV7-9	-	TRBJ2-1	-	CASSLKGQSFYNEQFF	TGTGCCAGCAGCTTAAAGGGTCAGAGCTTTTACAATGAGCAGTTCTTC
TRBV6-5	-	TRBJ1-5	-	CASSYSGGSGQPQHF	TGTGCCAGCAGTTACTCGGGGGGGTCTGGACAGCCCCAGCATTTT
TRBV12-3/TRBV12-4	-	TRBJ1-5	-	CASSLGQPQHF	TGTGCCAGCAGTTTGGGGCAGCCCCAGCATTTT
TRBV2	-	TRBJ2-7	-	CASAPTYEQYF	TGTGCCAGCGCCCCGACCTACGAGCAGTACTTC
TRBV9	TRBD2	TRBJ2-1	-	CASSVEGGRANEQFF	TGTGCCAGCAGCGTAGAAGGCGGGAGGGCCAATGAGCAGTTCTTC
TRBV5-4	-	TRBJ2-2	-	CASSQGGQIYTGELFF	TGTGCCAGCAGCCAGGGGGGACAGATCTACACCGGGGAGCTGTTTTTT
TRBV27	-	TRBJ2-3	-	CASSSAVITDTQYF	TGTGCCAGCAGTTCCGCGGTAATCACAGATACGCAGTATTTT
TRBV24-1	-	TRBJ2-3	-	CATSDLRLATDTQYF	TGTGCCACCAGTGATTTGCGGCTAGCGACAGATACGCAGTATTTT
TRBV18	TRBD2	TRBJ2-1	-	CASRRTSGKGEQFF	TGTGCCAGCCGACGGACTAGCGGGAAGGGTGAGCAGTTCTTC
TRBV5-4	-	TRBJ2-6	-	CASSGQKTGDGANVLTF	TGTGCCAGCAGCGGACAAAAGACAGGAGACGGGGCCAACGTCCTGACTTTC
TRBV6-5	TRBD2	TRBJ2-1	-	CASGKREGSYNEQFF	TGTGCCAGCGGAAAGCGGGAGGGATCATACAATGAGCAGTTCTTC
TRBV2	-	TRBJ2-3	-	CASSLVADTQYF	TGTGCCAGCTCCCTTGTCGCAGATACGCAGTATTTT
TRBV28	-	TRBJ2-7	-	CASSLRLSYEQYF	TGTGCCAGCAGTCTCAGGTTATCCTACGAGCAGTACTTC
TRBV20-1	-	TRBJ2-1	few	CSARGDEQFF	TGCAGCGCTAGGGGGGACGAGCAGTTCTTC
TRBV6-5	-	TRBJ1-5	few	CASSWEGNQPQHF	TGTGCCAGCAGTTGGGAAGGCAATCAGCCCCAGCATTTT
TRBV7-8	-	TRBJ2-3	-	CASSPSSANTDTQYF	TGTGCCAGCAGCCCTTCTAGCGCAAACACAGATACGCAGTATTTT
TRBV9	-	TRBJ2-1	-	CASSVANSDEQFF	TGTGCCAGCAGCGTAGCTAACTCCGACGAGCAGTTCTTC
TRBV6-2/TRBV6-3	-	TRBJ2-3	-	CASSYSSEGDTQYF	TGTGCCAGCAGTTACTCGAGTGAGGGAGATACGCAGTATTTT
TRBV18	-	TRBJ2-3	-	CASSPVADTDTQYF	TGTGCCAGCTCACCCGTAGCGGACACAGATACGCAGTATTTT
TRBV6-6	TRBD1	TRBJ2-7	-	CASSRDRGSSYEQYF	TGTGCCAGCAGCCGCGACAGGGGGAGCTCCTACGAGCAGTACTTC
TRBV5-1	TRBD2	TRBJ2-1	-	CASSKTSGVYNEQFF	TGCGCCAGCAGCAAAACTAGCGGGGTATACAATGAGCAGTTCTTC
TRBV7-2	TRBD2	TRBJ2-3	-	CASRPGTSADTQYF	TGTGCCAGCAGGCCCGGGACTAGCGCAGATACGCAGTATTTT
TRBV29-1	-	TRBJ2-1	-	CSAVPSPGNEQFF	TGCAGCGCTGTACCCTCCCCCGGCAATGAGCAGTTCTTC
TRBV27	-	TRBJ2-7	-	CASSFTAGGTYEQYF	TGTGCCAGCAGTTTTACCGCGGGTGGGACTTACGAGCAGTACTTC
TRBV10-2	-	TRBJ2-2	-	CASRARGARTGELFF	TGCGCCAGCAGGGCCCGGGGGGCAAGAACCGGGGAGCTGTTTTTT
TRBV4-1	TRBD1	TRBJ2-7	-	CASSQRYDRGKGYEQYF	TGCGCCAGCAGCCAACGATACGACAGGGGGAAAGGCTACGAGCAGTACTTC
TRBV19	TRBD1	TRBJ1-2	few	CASSMKQGASPSGYTF	TGTGCCAGTAGTATGAAACAGGGGGCAAGTCCGAGTGGCTACACCTTC
TRBV9	-	TRBJ2-3	-	CASSVGQGTDTDTQYF	TGTGCCAGCAGCGTAGGGCAGGGGACGGACACAGATACGCAGTATTTT
TRBV2	-	TRBJ1-1	-	CASSLEGQINTEAFF	TGTGCCAGCAGCCTCGAGGGCCAGATAAACACTGAAGCTTTCTTT
TRBV28	TRBD2	TRBJ2-5	-	CASSAGTSGRTQYF	TGTGCCAGCAGTGCTGGGACTAGCGGGAGGACCCAGTACTTC
TRBV10-2	-	TRBJ1-5	-	CASSEPIGTASNQPQHF	TGCGCCAGCAGTGAGCCGATTGGGACGGCCAGCAATCAGCCCCAGCATTTT
TRBV4-1	-	TRBJ2-1	-	CASSFKKGRDPSYNEQFF	TGCGCCAGCAGCTTTAAGAAGGGGCGGGACCCTTCCTACAATGAGCAGTTCTTC
TRBV5-1	TRBD1	TRBJ1-3	-	CASSWTGPSGNTIYF	TGCGCCAGCAGCTGGACAGGCCCCTCTGGAAACACCATATATTTT
TRBV7-2	-	TRBJ1-5	-	CASSGTGNDWPQHF	TGTGCCAGCAGCGGTACAGGGAACGATTGGCCCCAGCATTTT
TRBV18	-	TRBJ2-3	-	CASSPFMPGRRGLDTQYF	TGTGCCAGCTCACCTTTCATGCCGGGACGCCGCGGCCTAGATACGCAGTATTTT